The present TCR beta chain was sequenced within a study of OX40 agonist ivuxolimab in advanced cancers. Study in general: Three patients showed partial responses: one hepatocellular carcinoma and two cutaneous melanoma cases.

Study-wide points: In a subset of nonresponders, normalized T-cell clonal expansion was also low. The study observed clonal expansion of CD4+ and CD8+ blood T cells by week 6 at 0.1 to 3.0 mg/kg. Individuals who were partial responders at 0.1-3.0 mg/kg had clonal expansion that ranked among the lowest.

TCRdb's copy holds only in-frame clones and misses some; the assay was immunoSEQ multiplex PCR. The table records 60,000 or so clones, 80% to 90% of them present only once. On this clone itself: Its target is not known.

Trimming removed 3 bases from V and 4 bases from J, with 17 bases in between. CDR1 SGHTS and CDR2 YDEGEE come from the germline V gene. This CDR3 is built from 16 residues. The chain links TRBV5-8 to TRBJ1-3; the D is unclear. Here the sequenced sample was CD4+ or CD8+ T cells sorted from blood, taken in a trial of the OX40 agonist ivuxolimab. This receptor was taken from an adult with an advanced solid tumor such as melanoma, head and neck, liver or kidney cancer. The CDR3: CASSYKRTARGNTIYF. CDR3 DNA sequence: TGTGCCAGCAGCTACAAACGGACGGCAAGGGGAAACACCATATATTTT.